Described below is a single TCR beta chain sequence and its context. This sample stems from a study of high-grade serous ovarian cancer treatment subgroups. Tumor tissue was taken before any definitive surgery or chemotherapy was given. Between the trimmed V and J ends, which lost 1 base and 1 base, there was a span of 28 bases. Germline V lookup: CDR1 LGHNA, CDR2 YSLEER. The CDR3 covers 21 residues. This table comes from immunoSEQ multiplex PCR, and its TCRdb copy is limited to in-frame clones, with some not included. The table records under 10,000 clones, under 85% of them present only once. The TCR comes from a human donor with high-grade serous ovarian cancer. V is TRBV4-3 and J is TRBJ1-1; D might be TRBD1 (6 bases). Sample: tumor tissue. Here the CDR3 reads CASSQGARTALDEGQNTEAFF. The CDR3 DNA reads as TGCGCCAGCAGCCAAGGGGCGCGGACAGCCCTCGATGAAGGTCAGAACACTGAAGCTTTCTTT.